This T cell receptor (beta chain) appears in the sequencing data of a study of blood T cell repertoires in COVID-19 (dated by TCRdb to the early 2020s). For context, the study as a whole: Collaborator samples came from the United States, Italy and Spain and covered acute and convalescent phases of COVID-19. The material from the prospective study consisted of cDNA or gDNA derived from T cells, B-cell-depleted T cells, or PBMCs. Deeply sampled blood TCRbeta repertoires from subjects exposed to, actively infected with, or recovered from COVID-19 were included in the dataset. The repertoires were released in a freely available public database meant as a resource for research on the immune response to SARS-CoV-2. Samples came from the ongoing ImmuneRACE study (first 160 participants) plus 1,254 subjects from 6 global collaborators. Sample metadata almost always included a de-identified subject ID, COVID-19 status, age in years and sex. Where HLA class I and class II types were available, the types were taken from metadata supplied by the sample provider, not from assay-based typing.

TCRbeta CDR3 regions were amplified from genomic DNA using the immunoSEQ Assay, a bias-controlled multiplex PCR. In the authors' own workflow: Nucleated cell counts per sample were estimated from amplification of reference gene primers within the assay. To quantify the absolute abundance of each unique TCRbeta CDR3 rearrangement, sequence reads were collapsed and filtered. Productive Simpson clonality was computed per sample as the square root of Simpson's diversity index over productive rearrangements. TCRdb took this table from immuneACCESS and kept in-frame rearrangements with V and J called. Such tables lack part of the clones; where checked against another copy, unresolved V genes explain under half of the gap, and the rest is unexplained. The V and J calls and clone size were taken over from that table, and D and trimming were inferred from the DNA. The sample table lists hundreds of thousands of clones, over 80% of them with a count of one. The ten largest clonotypes hold about 6.6% of the sample.

Reading from cysteine to phenylalanine, the CDR3 counts 16 amino acids. The sequence is cut down to CDR3 DNA, 48 bases in frame from base 1. In the germline V gene (reference sequence), CDR1 corresponds to SEHNR and CDR2 to FQNEAQ. V loses 3 bases at its end and J loses 7 bases; junction bases beyond the gene matches: 11. Turning to this clone: Its binding antigen is unknown. No clone much larger than this one lies a single base away; base qualities are absent.

Enrolling through a virtual design, the prospective study's participants ranged in age from roughly 18 to 89 years and lived across approximately 25 United States geographic areas. To assign participants to cohorts, the prospective study relied on clinical history that participants themselves reported in a screening survey and a study questionnaire. ImmuneRACE Cohort 3 recovered participants were defined by two consecutive negative NP/OP PCR tests, healthcare professional clearance, or symptom resolution. In the prospective study, mobile phlebotomists collected whole blood, serum and a nasopharyngeal or oropharyngeal swab from each participant. Participants in the prospective study had the option to provide additional blood draws and questionnaires over a roughly two-month period. Before DNA extraction, blood samples from the prospective study were shipped at room temperature or frozen. The research as a whole found: The quantity of clinical and demographic metadata differed by source and by participant and was supplied without curation.

Sequencing was performed on PBMCs or T cells enriched from blood (not recorded which). The receptor was derived from a woman aged 40 to 55 who had recovered from COVID-19. This receptor chain uses TRBV7-9 and TRBJ2-1; 8 bases in the middle match TRBD2. The nucleotide sequence is given as TGTGCCAGCAGCTTTGCAGGGGCGGGAGGAAGGAATGAGCAGTTCTTC. This translates into CASSFAGAGGRNEQFF.